The present T cell receptor (beta chain) was sequenced within a study of identical twins. This clonotype was observed a handful of times. Its target is unknown. With 0 bases clipped from V and 4 bases from J, the junction kept 3 bases outside the gene matches. The CDR3 contains 16 residues. From germline, CDR1 is GTSNPN and CDR2 SVGIG (reference sequence). MiXCR was run by TCRdb on the 5' RACE reads, yielding one entry per CDR3 protein. The sample includes hundreds of thousands of distinct CDR3 sequences, about 12% of them seen just once. Findings and caveats of the study: Modelling approaches yielded underestimates of out-of-frame TCR alpha sharing between monozygotic twins. Instead of following the same donors, the conclusions were based on cross-sectional statistical analysis. The authors noted that invariant MAIT and iNKT cells could partly confound zero-insertion analyses.

This sample also appeared in a second study, on yellow fever vaccine responses in identical twins.

The clonotype was recovered from a woman in her late teens or twenties in good health. The material sequenced was PBMCs. The V gene is TRBV30, the J gene TRBJ2-2; 12 bases map to TRBD2. CDR3 in amino acids: CAWSVLAGGGTGELFF. The CDR3 DNA reads as TGTGCCTGGAGTGTACTAGCGGGAGGCGGCACCGGGGAGCTGTTTTTT.